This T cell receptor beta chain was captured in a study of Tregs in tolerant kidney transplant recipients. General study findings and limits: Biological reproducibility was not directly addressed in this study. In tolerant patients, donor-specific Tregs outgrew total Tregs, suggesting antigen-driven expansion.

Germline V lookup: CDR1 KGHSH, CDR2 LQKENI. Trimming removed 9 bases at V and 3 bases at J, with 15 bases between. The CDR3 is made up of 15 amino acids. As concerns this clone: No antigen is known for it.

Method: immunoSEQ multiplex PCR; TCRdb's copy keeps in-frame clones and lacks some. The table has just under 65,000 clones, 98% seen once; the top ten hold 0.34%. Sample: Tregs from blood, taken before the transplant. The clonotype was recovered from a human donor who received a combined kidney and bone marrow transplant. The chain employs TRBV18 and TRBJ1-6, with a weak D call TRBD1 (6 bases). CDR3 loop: CASTKRGIYNSPLHF. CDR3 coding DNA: TGTGCCAGTACGAAAAGGGGGATCTATAATTCACCCCTCCACTTT.